A selection of T cell receptor beta chains follows, all from one sample in a study of blood T cell repertoires in COVID-19. Measured with immunoSEQ multiplex PCR; TCRdb has only the in-frame clones, and not every one. The sample lists 48,000 or so clones, over 65% occurring once. Sequenced input: peripheral blood. Receptor source: a woman aged 55-75 years with acute or convalescent COVID-19. The CDR3 runs from the conserved cysteine through the conserved F or W. A D gene is named only where the DNA matches it firmly. Only part of the rows carry a size: once, few, many, or a class if the clone is expanded.

CDR3 DNA	CDR3 protein	D gene	clone size	V gene	J gene
TGTGCCAGCAGTGAATGGGGGGGAGGGAACGGCTACACCTTC	CASSEWGGGNGYTF	.	.	TRBV6-1	TRBJ1-2
TGTGCCAGCAGCTTGCGGGACAGGGGATCGGGTACTGAAGCTTTCTTT	CASSLRDRGSGTEAFF	TRBD1	once	TRBV7-9	TRBJ1-1
TGTGCCAGCAGCAGGGGGCGGGAGACCCAGTACTTC	CASSRGRETQYF	TRBD1	.	TRBV11-3	TRBJ2-5
TGTGCCAGCAGCCACCGAAAAGGAGGGGTCACAGATACGCAGTATTTT	CASSHRKGGVTDTQYF	.	.	TRBV3-1/TRBV3-2	TRBJ2-3
TGTGCCAGCAGTGAACTAGCGGGGAGTGGGGGTACGCAGTATTTT	CASSELAGSGGTQYF	TRBD2	.	TRBV6-1	TRBJ2-3
TGCAGCGGGAGGGGCGGGAGCTCCTACAATGAGCAGTTCTTC	CSGRGGSSYNEQFF	TRBD2	.	TRBV29-1	TRBJ2-1
TGCGCCAGTAGGGACTACGACACTGAAGCTTTCTTT	CASRDYDTEAFF	.	.	TRBV5-1	TRBJ1-1
TGTGCCAGCAGTCGCCAGGGTGGTGGCTACACCTTC	CASSRQGGGYTF	.	once	TRBV3-1/TRBV3-2	TRBJ1-2
TGTGCCAGCAGCCAAGGGTTTAGTACGCCCACAGATACGCAGTATTTT	CASSQGFSTPTDTQYF	.	.	TRBV3-1/TRBV3-2	TRBJ2-3
TGTGCCAGCAGTCCCCCAGGGGAAAACACCATATATTTT	CASSPPGENTIYF	.	.	TRBV6-5	TRBJ1-3
TGTGCCAGCACCAATCCCGCGGGGCGATCTGGAAACACCATATATTTT	CASTNPAGRSGNTIYF	.	.	TRBV7-9	TRBJ1-3
TGTGCCAGCAGTAAAAATACCAGGGATACGCAGTATTTT	CASSKNTRDTQYF	.	.	TRBV12-3/TRBV12-4	TRBJ2-3
TGTGCCAGCACCCGGGGTTTAGAAGGGTATGAGCAGTTCTTC	CASTRGLEGYEQFF	.	.	TRBV3-1/TRBV3-2	TRBJ2-1
TGTGCCAGCAGTTTACAGATTAATGAAAAACTGTTTTTT	CASSLQINEKLFF	.	.	TRBV27	TRBJ1-4
TGTGCCAGCAGTCCGACAGTGGCGAACACCGGGGAGCTGTTTTTT	CASSPTVANTGELFF	.	.	TRBV11-1	TRBJ2-2
TGTGCCAGCAGGGCGGACAGGGATGACACTGAAGCTTTCTTT	CASRADRDDTEAFF	TRBD1	once	TRBV6-5	TRBJ1-1
TGCAGCGTTGAAGGTAAACCCGGACAGGGGTTAAATGAGCAGTTCTTC	CSVEGKPGQGLNEQFF	TRBD1	.	TRBV29-1	TRBJ2-1
TGTGCCAGCAGCTTAATGGACACCAAGAACACTGAAGCTTTCTTT	CASSLMDTKNTEAFF	.	.	TRBV7-6	TRBJ1-1
TGCGCCAGCAGCTTGAACTCGTTACCGGACGAGCAGTACTTC	CASSLNSLPDEQYF	.	.	TRBV5-1	TRBJ2-7
TGTGCCAGTACCCAAGCGGGTGGGGCCTACAATGAGCAGTTCTTC	CASTQAGGAYNEQFF	.	.	TRBV19	TRBJ2-1
TGCAGCGTTAGACAGACGCCGGATGAAAAACTGTTTTTT	CSVRQTPDEKLFF	.	few	TRBV29-1	TRBJ1-4
TGTGCCAGCAGGAACACAGGGAGCGGCTACACCTTC	CASRNTGSGYTF	.	few	TRBV9	TRBJ1-2
TGCGCCAGCAGCACCGGGCGGGGGCCAAGTCTGAACACTGAAGCTTTCTTT	CASSTGRGPSLNTEAFF	.	.	TRBV5-1	TRBJ1-1
TGTGCCAGCTCACCCCCATCGATTTCGGCCCAGTACTTC	CASSPPSISAQYF	.	.	TRBV18	TRBJ2-5
TGTGCCAGCCGACCAACACAGGGGGCTGAAGCTTTCTTT	CASRPTQGAEAFF	TRBD1	.	TRBV2	TRBJ1-1
TGTGCCAGCAGCTTGGGACAGGCTGGAGGAGAGACCCAGTACTTC	CASSLGQAGGETQYF	TRBD1	once	TRBV7-3	TRBJ2-5
TGTGCCAGCAGTGAAGCTGCGGGGGGCCGAGCTGGCTACACCTTC	CASSEAAGGRAGYTF	.	.	TRBV6-1	TRBJ1-2
TGTGCCAGCAGCTCCCCCGGGACTACCGGGCACGAGCAGTACTTC	CASSSPGTTGHEQYF	TRBD2	.	TRBV7-8	TRBJ2-7
TGCGCCAGCAGCCAAGAAATCAGAAACACCATATATTTT	CASSQEIRNTIYF	.	.	TRBV4-1	TRBJ1-3
TGTGCCAGCATAGGGCGCGAGGCCAGGGGATACGAGCAGTACTTC	CASIGREARGYEQYF	.	.	TRBV2	TRBJ2-7
TGTGCCAGTAAGATGGGGGGGACTAACTATGGCTACACCTTC	CASKMGGTNYGYTF	.	medium-sized	TRBV19	TRBJ1-2
TGTGCCAGCAGTTTAACAGGGGCTCACGAGCAGTACTTC	CASSLTGAHEQYF	TRBD1	few	TRBV12-3/TRBV12-4	TRBJ2-7
TGTGCCAGCAGCTTGAGACATCGAAGCACAGATACGCAGTATTTT	CASSLRHRSTDTQYF	.	.	TRBV5-4	TRBJ2-3
TGTGCCTGGAGACCGAGACCAGGGCTGAGCAACACTGAAGCTTTCTTT	CAWRPRPGLSNTEAFF	.	.	TRBV30	TRBJ1-1
TGTGCCAGCAGTCCCCGTCGGGGAGACTATGGCTACACCTTC	CASSPRRGDYGYTF	.	.	TRBV6-6	TRBJ1-2
TGCAGCGTTGAGCTAGGGGACAGGCTTTACGAGCAGTACTTC	CSVELGDRLYEQYF	TRBD1	.	TRBV29-1	TRBJ2-7
TGTGCCAGCAGTTACTCCGGGACAAGAAACACCATATATTTT	CASSYSGTRNTIYF	.	.	TRBV6-2/TRBV6-3	TRBJ1-3
TGTGCCAGCAGTTTTGGGACAGGGATGCCGCTCTACACCGGGGAGCTGTTTTTT	CASSFGTGMPLYTGELFF	TRBD1	.	TRBV27	TRBJ2-2
TGCGCCAGCAGCTTGGGGCGACTAGCGGGGGCTGGGGCCAACGTCCTGACTTTC	CASSLGRLAGAGANVLTF	TRBD2	few	TRBV5-1	TRBJ2-6